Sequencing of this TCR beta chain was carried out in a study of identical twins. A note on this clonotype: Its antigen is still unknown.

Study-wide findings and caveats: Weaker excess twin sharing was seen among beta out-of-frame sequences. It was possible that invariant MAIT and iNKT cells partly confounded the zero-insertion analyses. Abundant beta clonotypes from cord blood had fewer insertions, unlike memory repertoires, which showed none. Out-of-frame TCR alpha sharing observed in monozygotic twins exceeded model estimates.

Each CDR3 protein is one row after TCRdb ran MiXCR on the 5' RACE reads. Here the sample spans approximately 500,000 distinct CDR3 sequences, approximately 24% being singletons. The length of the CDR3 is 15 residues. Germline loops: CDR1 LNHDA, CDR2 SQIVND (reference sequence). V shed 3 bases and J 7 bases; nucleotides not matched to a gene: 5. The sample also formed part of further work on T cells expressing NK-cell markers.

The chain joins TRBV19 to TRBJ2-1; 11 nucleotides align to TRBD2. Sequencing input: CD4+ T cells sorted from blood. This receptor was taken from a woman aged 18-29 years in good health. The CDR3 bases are TGTGCCAGTAGTATTAGCGGGGGGGGAGGAAATGAGCAGTTCTTC. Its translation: CASSISGGGGNEQFF.